Listed below are T cell receptor beta chains from one sample, sequenced in a study of cytomegalovirus exposure and HLA in healthy donors. Only in-frame clones appear in the TCRdb table, and some are missing; sequencing was by immunoSEQ multiplex PCR. The sample carries about 150,000 clones, over 55% recorded once. The sample taken for sequencing was PBMCs. These receptors originate from a man between 40 and 49 years old in good health and CMV-seronegative. CDR3s include the opening cysteine and the closing phenylalanine or tryptophan.

TRBJ2-2	TRBV29-1	CSVDPRGAGELFF
TRBJ2-3	TRBV13	CASSSLAGGPEADTQYF
TRBJ1-6	TRBV6-1	CASSARQGRPRSSPLHF
TRBJ1-1	TRBV27	CASSLSVRLSRNTEAFF
TRBJ1-2	TRBV2	CASSGPLQRRYTF
TRBJ1-1	TRBV11-3	CASSLRGADTEAFF
TRBJ1-2	TRBV10-1	CASSAGVNYGYTF
TRBJ2-5	TRBV18	CASSPTGVAETQYF
TRBJ1-4	TRBV5-4	CASSLSGNEKLFF
TRBJ1-5	TRBV16	CASSQPGQRFDSNQPQHF
TRBJ2-7	TRBV18	CASSPEKREAYEQYF
TRBJ1-5	TRBV5-4	CASSLNPRGNQPQHF
TRBJ2-3	TRBV7-6	CASSLVGDRGDTQYF
TRBJ2-7	TRBV5-6	CASSLLLAGGPYEQYF
TRBJ2-1	TRBV9	CASSVHRANEQFF
TRBJ1-5	TRBV5-8	CASSLEVAGNQPQHF
TRBJ2-3	TRBV6-1	CASSEGTKRDTQYF
TRBJ1-5	TRBV6-1	CATSDAGGGQPQHF
TRBJ2-5	TRBV5-1	CASSRSGGARETQYF
TRBJ1-6	TRBV5-1	CASSIPRELSPLHF
TRBJ1-5	TRBV7-2	CASRSNDRGSNQPQHF
TRBJ1-5	TRBV19	CASRRTGEGQPQHF
TRBJ2-1	TRBV11-2	CASSLSGYGEQFF
TRBJ2-2	TRBV7-9	CASKIMTSGGRGTGELFF
TRBJ2-2	TRBV6-5	CASAKAGGVHGELFF
TRBJ1-1	TRBV7-2	CASSPWTAMNTEAFF
TRBJ2-2	TRBV28	CASSSSGGATGELFF
TRBJ2-5	TRBV30	CACRDTYQETQYF
TRBJ2-1	TRBV5-1	CASSAGEGLTSGDEQFF
TRBJ2-3	TRBV28	CASGTGGGGTDTQYF
TRBJ2-1	TRBV5-1	CASSVTGPDDNEQFF
TRBJ2-7	TRBV5-1	CASSYSGTISYEQYF
TRBJ2-6	TRBV2	CASSEGLSTGANVLTF
TRBJ2-3	TRBV5-7	CASSLGQFGGQGADTQYF
TRBJ1-1	TRBV11-2	CASSLGVRRPNTEAFF
TRBJ2-1	TRBV4-1	CASSQDSYRPLYNEQFF
TRBJ2-1	TRBV29-1	CSVRSYNEQFF
TRBJ1-1	TRBV27	CASSWERRSEAFF
TRBJ2-1	TRBV6-1	CVSSDTLDLEQFF
TRBJ2-1	TRBV6-6	CASSYSWGGRVNEQFF
TRBJ1-2	TRBV6-1	CASRAGTGGGYTF
TRBJ1-5	TRBV5-1	CASSVGQPNQPQHF
TRBJ2-7	TRBV5-5	CASSALSQSYEQYF
TRBJ2-3	TRBV29-1	CSVDVTGDTQYF
TRBJ1-1	TRBV7-9	CASSLREGVNTEAFF
TRBJ2-3	TRBV6-1	CASSGNSGGPPDTQYF
TRBJ2-1	TRBV9	CASSEVAGEAYNEQFF
TRBJ2-4	TRBV2	CASSPGQGVNIQYF
TRBJ1-5	TRBV6-1	CASSELAGRQPQNF
TRBJ1-4	TRBV9	CASSTRGGNEKLFF
TRBJ1-5	TRBV10-3	CAISTGGADQPQHF
TRBJ1-5	TRBV19	CASRYGTGSAYSNQPQHF
TRBJ1-5	TRBV28	CASRLSNQPQHF
TRBJ2-7	TRBV4-1	CASSRGLAGAGSYEQYF
TRBJ2-3	TRBV4-3	CASSQVAVTRPDTQYF
TRBJ1-5	TRBV7-9	CASSLGGQGNQPQHF
TRBJ2-1	TRBV23-1	CASSQSVGHSFYNEQFF